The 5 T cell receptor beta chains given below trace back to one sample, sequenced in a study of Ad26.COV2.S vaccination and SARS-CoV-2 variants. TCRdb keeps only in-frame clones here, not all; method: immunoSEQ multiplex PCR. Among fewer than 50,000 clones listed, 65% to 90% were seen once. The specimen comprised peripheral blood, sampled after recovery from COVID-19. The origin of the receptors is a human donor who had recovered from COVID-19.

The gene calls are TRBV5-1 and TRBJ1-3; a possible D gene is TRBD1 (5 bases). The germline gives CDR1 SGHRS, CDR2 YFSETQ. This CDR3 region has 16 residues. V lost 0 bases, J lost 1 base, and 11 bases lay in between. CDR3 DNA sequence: TGCGCCAGCAGCTTGGACCAGGGTGGGTCTGGAAACACCATATATTTT. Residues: CASSLDQGGSGNTIYF.

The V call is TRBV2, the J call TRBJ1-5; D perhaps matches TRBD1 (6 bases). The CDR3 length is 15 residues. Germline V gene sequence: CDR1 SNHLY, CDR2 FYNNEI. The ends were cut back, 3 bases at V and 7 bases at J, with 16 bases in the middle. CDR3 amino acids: CASSESRQDLQPQHF. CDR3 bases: TGTGCCAGCAGTGAGTCCCGACAGGATCTACAGCCCCAGCATTTT.

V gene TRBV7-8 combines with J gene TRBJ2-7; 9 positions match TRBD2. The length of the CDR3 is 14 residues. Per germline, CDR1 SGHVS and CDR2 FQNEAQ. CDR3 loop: CASSVAGATYEQYV. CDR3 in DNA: TGTGCCAGCAGCGTAGCGGGGGCCACCTACGAGCAGTACGTC.

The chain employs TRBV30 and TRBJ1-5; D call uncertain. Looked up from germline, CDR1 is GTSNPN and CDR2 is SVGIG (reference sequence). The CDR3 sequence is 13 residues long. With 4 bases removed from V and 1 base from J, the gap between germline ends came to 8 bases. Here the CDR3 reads CAWNMNSNQPQHF. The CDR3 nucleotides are TGTGCCTGGAACATGAACAGCAATCAGCCCCAGCATTTT.

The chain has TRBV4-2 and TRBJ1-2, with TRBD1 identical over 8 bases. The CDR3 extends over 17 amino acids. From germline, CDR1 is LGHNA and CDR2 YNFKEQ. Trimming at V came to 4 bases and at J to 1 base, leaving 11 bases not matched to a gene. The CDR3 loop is CASSRKAGTGDNYGYTF. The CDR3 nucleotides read TGTGCCAGCAGCCGGAAAGCCGGGACAGGTGATAACTATGGCTACACCTTC.